Listed below are T cell receptor beta chains from one sample, sequenced in a study of blood T cell repertoires in COVID-19. Some clones are missing from TCRdb's copy, which holds only in-frame ones; the method was immunoSEQ multiplex PCR. Of roughly 99,000 clones listed, around 90% are singletons. The sequencing input was peripheral blood. These receptors all come from a woman in her twenties or thirties with acute or convalescent COVID-19. The CDR3 runs from the conserved cysteine through the conserved F or W. Each record gives: V gene, clone size, D gene, J gene, CDR3 DNA, CDR3 protein. D genes are given only for firm matches. Rows give clone size only sometimes, using once, few, many, or a class for an expanded clone.

>TRBV2|NA|NA|TRBJ2-3
TGTGCCAGGTCACAGAGGGAGGAGTTTCTTGGCACAGATACGCAGTATTTT
CARSQREEFLGTDTQYF
>TRBV19|NA|NA|TRBJ1-3
TGTGCCAGTAGTATAACAGGAGATCCAACTGGAAACACCATATATTTT
CASSITGDPTGNTIYF
>TRBV6-5|once|NA|TRBJ1-5
TGTGCCAGCAGTTTGAACATAAACCAGCCCCAGCATTTT
CASSLNINQPQHF
>TRBV11-2|NA|NA|TRBJ2-7
TGTGCCAGCAGCTCCCGGGGGGCGGGCGGCGACGAGCAGTACTTC
CASSSRGAGGDEQYF
>TRBV28|NA|TRBD1|TRBJ1-5
TGTGCCAGCAGTGCATGGACAGGGCGCAATCAGCCCCAGCATTTT
CASSAWTGRNQPQHF
>TRBV7-2|NA|NA|TRBJ2-2
TGTGCCAGCAGCTTTCCGACCCGTCGCGGCGGGGAGCTGTTTTTT
CASSFPTRRGGELFF
>TRBV28|NA|NA|TRBJ2-5
TGTGCCAGCAGGGGCCCGGCGGCAGGGAAAATACAAGAGACCCAGTACTTC
CASRGPAAGKIQETQYF
>TRBV6-5|NA|NA|TRBJ2-5
TGTGCCGTCGGGCGGGGAGAGACCCAGTACTTC
CAVGRGETQYF
>TRBV19|NA|NA|TRBJ1-1
TGTGCCAGTAGGCCCCTGGGCCCCTTGAACACTGAAGCTTTCTTT
CASRPLGPLNTEAFF
>TRBV5-4|NA|TRBD1|TRBJ1-4
TGTGCCAGCAGCGCTGGGACAGGGACCGAAAAACTGTTTTTT
CASSAGTGTEKLFF
>TRBV7-8|NA|TRBD1|TRBJ1-5
TGTGCCAGCAGCTCGACAGGGGGGAATCAGCCCCAGCATTTT
CASSSTGGNQPQHF
>TRBV28|NA|TRBD1|TRBJ1-2
TGTGCCAGCAGTGTCGGGACAGCAAATGGCTACACCTTC
CASSVGTANGYTF
>TRBV30|NA|TRBD1|TRBJ1-4
TGTGCCTGGAGTGGGGGACAGAGGGAAAAACTGTTTTTT
CAWSGGQREKLFF
>TRBV29-1|NA|TRBD1|TRBJ2-7
TGCAGCGCCCGGACAGGGGAGGCCGAGCAGTACTTC
CSARTGEAEQYF
>TRBV5-5|NA|TRBD2|TRBJ2-7
TGTGCCAGCAGCTTGGCGACTAGCTTGGACGAGCAGTACTTC
CASSLATSLDEQYF
>TRBV28|once|NA|TRBJ1-2
TGTGCCAGCAGCCAGGGTATTAACTATGGCTACACCTTC
CASSQGINYGYTF
>TRBV2|NA|NA|TRBJ2-7
TGTGCCAGCAGTGAAGGGACATCCGAGCAGTACTTC
CASSEGTSEQYF
>TRBV27|NA|NA|TRBJ1-3
TGTGCCAGCAGCCTTAGACATCAGTTGTCTGGAAACACCATATATTTT
CASSLRHQLSGNTIYF
>TRBV19|NA|NA|TRBJ2-5
TGTGCCAGTAGTACAGGGGTGGGGGAGACCCAGTACTTC
CASSTGVGETQYF
>TRBV5-1|NA|NA|TRBJ2-7
TGCGCCAGCAGCTGGGGCCCATCCTACGAGCAGTACTTC
CASSWGPSYEQYF
>TRBV5-4|NA|TRBD2|TRBJ2-3
TGTGCCAGCAGCCATAGCGGGAGGAGGACAGATACGCAGTATTTT
CASSHSGRRTDTQYF
>TRBV27|NA|NA|TRBJ2-3
TGTGCCAGCAGTTTCTCTTTGCGGTATAGCACAGATACGCAGTATTTT
CASSFSLRYSTDTQYF
>TRBV13|NA|NA|TRBJ2-7
TGTGCCAGCAGCCTAGGACCGGGACACTCCTACGAGCAGTACTTC
CASSLGPGHSYEQYF
>TRBV19|NA|TRBD2|TRBJ2-1
TGTGCCAGTAGTATGGGACTAGCGGGAGACTACAATGAGCAGTTCTTC
CASSMGLAGDYNEQFF
>TRBV9|NA|TRBD2|TRBJ2-2
TGTGCCAGCAGCGTGGGCTCAGGGGGACTAGCGGGAGTTACCGGGGAGCTGTTTTTT
CASSVGSGGLAGVTGELFF
>TRBV7-3|NA|TRBD2|TRBJ2-2
TGTGCCAGCAGCTTAACGGCGGGAGGGCCCCGCACCGGGGAGCTGTTTTTT
CASSLTAGGPRTGELFF
>TRBV28|NA|NA|TRBJ1-1
TGTGCCAGCAGTTTCAGGGGACGCCAAGCTTTCTTT
CASSFRGRQAFF
>TRBV5-4|once|NA|TRBJ1-2
TGTGCCAGCAGCTTGATCGGGGGGATAGGCTATGGCTACACCTTC
CASSLIGGIGYGYTF
>TRBV5-6|NA|NA|TRBJ2-5
TGTGCCAGCAGCTTTGCGGGGTATCGAGAGACCCAGTACTTC
CASSFAGYRETQYF
>TRBV29-1|NA|TRBD2|TRBJ2-1
TGCAGCGTTGAAGATCTGGTGGGAGGGCCTGGCTCCTACAATGAGCAGTTCTTC
CSVEDLVGGPGSYNEQFF
>TRBV3-1/TRBV3-2|NA|TRBD1|TRBJ2-7
TGTGCCAGCAGCCAGGGCAGGGGGCGGTACGAGCAGTACTTC
CASSQGRGRYEQYF
>TRBV6-5|NA|TRBD1|TRBJ1-4
TGTGCCAGCAGTTCCCGGGACAGGGTTAATGAAAAACTGTTTTTT
CASSSRDRVNEKLFF
>TRBV7-8|NA|TRBD1|TRBJ2-7
TGTGCCAGCAGCTGGACGGGACAGGCGAGCTACGAGCAGTACTTC
CASSWTGQASYEQYF
>TRBV27|NA|TRBD1|TRBJ1-5
TGTGCCAGTTCGAACCTCAGACAGGGGAAGAATCAGCCCCAGCATTTT
CASSNLRQGKNQPQHF
>TRBV3-1/TRBV3-2|NA|NA|TRBJ1-1
TGTGCCAGCAGCCAATACGACAGGCCTGAAGCTTTCTTT
CASSQYDRPEAFF
>TRBV28|NA|NA|TRBJ2-3
TGTGCCAGCAGTTTAGGGGAGCCATATACGCAGTATTTT
CASSLGEPYTQYF
>TRBV2|NA|TRBD2|TRBJ2-2
TGTGCCAGTTCCCCGGGACTAGTGTTTACCGGGGAGCTGTTTTTT
CASSPGLVFTGELFF
>TRBV28|once|NA|TRBJ1-2
TGTGCCAGCAGTTCGGACAGCTTCTATGGCTACACCTTC
CASSSDSFYGYTF
>TRBV6-5|NA|NA|TRBJ1-1
TGTGCCAGCAGGGGGAGATTGAACACTGAAGCTTTCTTT
CASRGRLNTEAFF
>TRBV6-1|NA|NA|TRBJ1-5
TGTGCCAGCAGTGATTATAACAGCTTCAACCACCAGCCCCAGCATTTT
CASSDYNSFNHQPQHF
>TRBV7-2|NA|TRBD2|TRBJ2-1
TGTGCCAGCAGCTTAGTTGGGACTAGCGGATACAATGAGCAGTTCTTC
CASSLVGTSGYNEQFF
>TRBV5-1|NA|NA|TRBJ2-3
TGCGCCAGCAGCTTGGCGGCTAGTCCCCCAGATACGCAGTATTTT
CASSLAASPPDTQYF
>TRBV6-2/TRBV6-3|NA|NA|TRBJ1-2
TGTGCCAGCAGTCAGATCGTCTATGGCTACACCTTC
CASSQIVYGYTF
>TRBV4-2|NA|NA|TRBJ1-2
TGTGCCAGCAGCCAAGCCACAGAAAACTATGGCTACACCTTC
CASSQATENYGYTF
>TRBV7-8|NA|NA|TRBJ1-2
TGTGCCAGCAGCTTAGCGAACAGGGAATACTATGGCTACACCTTC
CASSLANREYYGYTF
>TRBV5-3|NA|NA|TRBJ1-6
TGTGCCAGAAGCTTGGGTCGGAAGGAAGGGGTACATTCACCCCTCCACTTT
CARSLGRKEGVHSPLHF
>TRBV3-1/TRBV3-2|NA|TRBD1|TRBJ1-2
TGTGCCAGCAGCCAAGCCCCAGGGGGGCATGGCTACACCTTC
CASSQAPGGHGYTF
>TRBV28|NA|NA|TRBJ2-7
TGTGCCAGCAGGGGGGGGGACAGGTTCTCCTACGAGCAGTACTTC
CASRGGDRFSYEQYF
>TRBV24-1|NA|NA|TRBJ2-5
TGTGCCACCAGTGATGCGGTAGACCTCCAAGAGACCCAGTACTTC
CATSDAVDLQETQYF
>TRBV7-2|once|TRBD2|TRBJ2-3
TGTGCCAGCAGCTTAGTAGCTAGCGGGGCAGATACGCAGTATTTT
CASSLVASGADTQYF
>TRBV11-2|NA|NA|TRBJ1-1
TGTGCCAGCAGCCCGACAGTTGAAGCTTTCTTT
CASSPTVEAFF
>TRBV6-2/TRBV6-3|NA|NA|TRBJ2-3
TGTGCCAGCAGTTATCGTGGTCCTACCAGCACAGATACGCAGTATTTT
CASSYRGPTSTDTQYF
>TRBV3-1/TRBV3-2|NA|NA|TRBJ2-7
TGTGCCAGCAGCCCCGGACAGGGAGGGTCCTACGAGCAGTACTTC
CASSPGQGGSYEQYF
>TRBV6-2/TRBV6-3|NA|NA|TRBJ1-5
TGTGCCAGCAGTTACCGACAGCTTAATAGCAATCAGCCCCAGCATTTT
CASSYRQLNSNQPQHF
>TRBV7-2|once|NA|TRBJ1-1
TGTGCCAGCAGCTTATGGGCGAACACTGAAGCTTTCTTT
CASSLWANTEAFF
>TRBV4-1|NA|TRBD2|TRBJ2-1
TGCGCCAGCAGCGGACTAGTAGACTACAATGAGCAGTTCTTC
CASSGLVDYNEQFF
>TRBV18|NA|NA|TRBJ2-7
TGTGCCAGCTCATCCCAGAGGAACGAGCAGTACTTC
CASSSQRNEQYF
>TRBV28|few|NA|TRBJ1-1
TGTGCCAGCAGTTTTTATACTGGGAGAGGGAGGACTGAAGCTTTCTTT
CASSFYTGRGRTEAFF
>TRBV2|NA|TRBD2|TRBJ2-1
TGTGCCAGCATGGACGGACTAGCGGGAATGAATGAGCAGTTCTTC
CASMDGLAGMNEQFF
>TRBV19|NA|TRBD2|TRBJ2-1
TGTGCCAGTAGTATTCGGCTAGCGGGAGGGCGAAATGAGCAGTTCTTC
CASSIRLAGGRNEQFF